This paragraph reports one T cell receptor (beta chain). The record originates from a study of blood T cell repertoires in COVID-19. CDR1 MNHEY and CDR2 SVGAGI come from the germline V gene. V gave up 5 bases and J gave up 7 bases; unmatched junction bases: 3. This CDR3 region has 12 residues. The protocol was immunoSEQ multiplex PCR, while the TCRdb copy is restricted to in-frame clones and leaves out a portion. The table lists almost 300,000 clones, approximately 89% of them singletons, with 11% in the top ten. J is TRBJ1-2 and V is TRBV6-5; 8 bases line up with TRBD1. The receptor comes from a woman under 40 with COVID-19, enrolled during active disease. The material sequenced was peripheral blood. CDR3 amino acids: CASSKTGGGYTF. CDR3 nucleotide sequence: TGTGCCAGCAGTAAAACAGGGGGTGGCTACACCTTC.